This T cell receptor (beta chain) was profiled in a study of cytomegalovirus exposure and HLA in healthy donors. Study outcomes and limitations: In the 120 validation repertoires, approximately 94% of cluster scores exceeded 0, per a later analysis.

Germline values: CDR1 SGHTA, CDR2 FQGNSA. The CDR3 totals 15 residues. V lost 1 base, J lost 8 bases, and 6 bases stayed unmatched. Concerning this clone: Its antigen remains unknown.

Sequencing used immunoSEQ multiplex PCR; TCRdb keeps in-frame clones, though not all of them. The table lists about 75,000 clones, around four fifths of them singletons. The chain combines TRBV7-2 with TRBJ2-1; 9 bases align to TRBD2. The TCR sequence derives from a man aged 25-40 years in good health and CMV-seronegative. Material for sequencing was PBMCs. CDR3 DNA sequence: TGTGCCAGCAGCTTAGGGGCTAGCGGGGATTATGAGCAGTTCTTC. It translates to CASSLGASGDYEQFF.